This TCR beta chain was obtained from a study of shared clonotypes between healthy human individuals. Note on this clone: Its target is not known.

Study-wide results and caveats: Memory subsets generally showed lower estimated richness than naive subsets. The small donor group covered limited genetic and exposure diversity.

Sequencing used immunoSEQ multiplex PCR; TCRdb keeps in-frame clones, though not all of them. The sample includes some 2,400,000 clones, around 95% of them seen just once. CDR3 length: 11 residues. CDR1 and CDR2 from the germline V gene are GTSNPN and SVGIG (reference sequence). The germline V and J ends were trimmed by 0 bases and 12 bases, with 9 bases remaining between them. The gene calls are TRBV30 and TRBJ2-4; perhaps TRBD1 as D (6 bases). The sequence was collected from a man between 18 and 29 years old in good health. The sequenced sample consisted of naive CD4+ T cells sorted from blood. This sample's subset: CD45RA+ positively selected. The CDR3 loop reads CAWSVGDTQYF. The CDR3 region has the DNA TGTGCCTGGAGTGTTGGGGACACTCAGTACTTC.